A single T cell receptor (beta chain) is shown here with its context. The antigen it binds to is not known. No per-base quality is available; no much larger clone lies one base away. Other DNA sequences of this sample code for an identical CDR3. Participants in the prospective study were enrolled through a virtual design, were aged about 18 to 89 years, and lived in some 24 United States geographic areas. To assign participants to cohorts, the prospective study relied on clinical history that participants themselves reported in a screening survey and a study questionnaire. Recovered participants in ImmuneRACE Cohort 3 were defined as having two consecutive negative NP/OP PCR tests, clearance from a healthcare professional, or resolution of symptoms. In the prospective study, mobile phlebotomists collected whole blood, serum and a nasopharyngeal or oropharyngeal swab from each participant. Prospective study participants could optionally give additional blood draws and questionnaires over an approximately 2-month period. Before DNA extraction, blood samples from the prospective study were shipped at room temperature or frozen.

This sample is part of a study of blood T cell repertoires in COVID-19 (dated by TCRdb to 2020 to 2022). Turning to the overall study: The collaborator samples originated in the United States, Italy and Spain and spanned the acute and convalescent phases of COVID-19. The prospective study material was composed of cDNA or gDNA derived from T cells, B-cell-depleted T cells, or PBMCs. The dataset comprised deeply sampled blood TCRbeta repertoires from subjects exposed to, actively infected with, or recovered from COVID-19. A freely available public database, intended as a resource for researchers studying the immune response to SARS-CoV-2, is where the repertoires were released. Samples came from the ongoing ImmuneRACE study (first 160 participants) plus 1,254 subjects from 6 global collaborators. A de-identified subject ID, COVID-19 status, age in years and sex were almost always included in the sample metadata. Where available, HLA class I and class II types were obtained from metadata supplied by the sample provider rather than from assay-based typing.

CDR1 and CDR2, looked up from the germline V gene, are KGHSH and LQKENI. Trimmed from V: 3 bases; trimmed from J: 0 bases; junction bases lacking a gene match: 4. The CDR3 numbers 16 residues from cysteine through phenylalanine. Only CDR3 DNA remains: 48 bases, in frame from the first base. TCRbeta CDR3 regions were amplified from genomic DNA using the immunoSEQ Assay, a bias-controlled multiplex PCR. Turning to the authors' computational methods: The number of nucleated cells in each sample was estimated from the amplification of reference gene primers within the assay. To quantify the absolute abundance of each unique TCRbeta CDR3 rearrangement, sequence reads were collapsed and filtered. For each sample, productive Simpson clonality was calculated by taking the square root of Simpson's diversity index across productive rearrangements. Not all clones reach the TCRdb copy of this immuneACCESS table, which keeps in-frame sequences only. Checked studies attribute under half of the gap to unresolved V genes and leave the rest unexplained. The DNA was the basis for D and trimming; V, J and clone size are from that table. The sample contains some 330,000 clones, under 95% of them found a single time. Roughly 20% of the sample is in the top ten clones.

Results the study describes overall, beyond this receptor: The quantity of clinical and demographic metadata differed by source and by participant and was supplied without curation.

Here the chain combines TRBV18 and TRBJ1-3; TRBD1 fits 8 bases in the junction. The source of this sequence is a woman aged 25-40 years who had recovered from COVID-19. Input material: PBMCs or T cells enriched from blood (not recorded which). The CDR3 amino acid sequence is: CASSPTTGGSGNTIYF. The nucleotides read TGTGCCAGCTCACCGACAACAGGGGGCTCTGGAAACACCATATATTTT.